The present TCR beta chain was sequenced within a study of blood T cell repertoires in COVID-19. Overall study: The United States, Italy and Spain provided the acute and convalescent COVID-19 samples. Sources were T cells, B-cell-depleted T cells, or PBMCs; the material itself was cDNA or gDNA.

In the source study's methods: Amplification with reference gene primers provided the estimates of nucleated cell counts. Clones were sequenced by immunoSEQ multiplex PCR, and TCRdb holds only the in-frame ones, with some missing. V, J and clone size are taken as reported in that table, and D and trimming were inferred from the DNA itself. The sample comprises about 140,000 clones, roughly 90% of which are singletons, and roughly a tenth rests with the top ten. The CDR3 totals 14 residues. Trimming took 2 bases from V and 9 from J, leaving 16 bases between them. CDR1 is MDHEN, CDR2 SYDVKM, per germline.

The TCR was taken from a man aged 50 to 60 with active or convalescent COVID-19. Sequencing input: peripheral blood. This chain connects TRBV28 to TRBJ1-1; D unresolved. As DNA, the CDR3 is TGTGCCAGCAGTTTAGAATCAATTAACACCCAAGCTTTCTTT. It codes for CASSLESINTQAFF.